This note documents a single TCR beta chain sequence. Clones were sequenced by immunoSEQ multiplex PCR, and TCRdb holds only the in-frame ones, with some missing. The sample comprises about 180,000 clones, around 87% of which are singletons, and more than 1.3% rests with the top ten. These data belong to a study of control samples from healthy donors and cancer patients. The CDR3 contains 12 residues. CDR1 and CDR2 from the germline V gene are SEHNR and FQNEAQ (reference sequence). The V and J ends lost 10 bases and 6 bases respectively, with 10 bases between them. Sequencing used blood. The J gene is TRBJ1-6, the V gene TRBV7-9, with D possibly matching TRBD1 (6 bases). The sequence came from a woman aged 50 to 65 in good health. As DNA, the CDR3 is TGTGCCACTGGGGACACTAATTCACCCCTCCACTTT. Its translation is CATGDTNSPLHF.